The source of this TCR beta chain is a study of T cells after yellow fever vaccination. MiXCR, applied by TCRdb to the 5' RACE reads, yields one record per CDR3 protein. The profile shows 300,000 to 350,000 distinct CDR3 sequences, around 4.4% of them singletons. Whole-study results and caveats: Primary-vaccination clones mostly resurfaced post-booster (nearly 97% CD4, more than 80% CD8).

Points on this clonotype: The antigen remains unidentified.

The origin of this receptor is a man between 18 and 35 years old who received the YFV17D yellow fever vaccine. The sequencing used PBMCs, collected 15 days after the yellow fever booster vaccination.

CDR3 amino acids: CASSYSSGLDEQYF. The CDR3 DNA is TGTGCCAGCAGTTACTCGAGTGGGCTCGACGAGCAGTACTTC. The chain has TRBV6-5 and TRBJ2-7; D not resolved. The ends were cut back, 0 bases at V and 5 bases at J, with 11 bases in the middle. The CDR3 sequence is 14 residues long. Germline CDR1 and CDR2: MNHEY and SVGAGI.